The 5 T cell receptor beta chains given below trace back to one sample, sequenced in a study of shared clonotypes between healthy human individuals. Libraries were prepared by immunoSEQ multiplex PCR; TCRdb keeps only in-frame clonotypes and omits some of them. The sample consists of around 500,000 clones, about 80% of them appearing once. Sequenced sample: PBMCs. These receptor sequences come from a woman in her thirties or forties in good health. Some clones in this sample may be carry-over from other donors' samples.

The chain uses TRBV5-1 and TRBJ1-4; 9 positions match TRBD1. The CDR3 consists of 17 residues. V lost 4 bases, J lost 2 bases, and 9 bases stayed unmatched. Germline V gene data show CDR1 as SGHRS and CDR2 as YFSETQ. Written as DNA, the CDR3 is TGCGCCAGCAGCCTCGACAGGGGGAGTGGGACTAATGAAAAACTGTTTTTT. The encoded protein is CASSLDRGSGTNEKLFF.

CDR3 nucleotides: TGTGCCACCAGCAGAGATTGGAGGCGGCAGGGAGGGGTTGGGGCCAACGTCCTGACTTTC. Amino acids: CATSRDWRRQGGVGANVLTF. The V and J genes are TRBV15 and TRBJ2-6; 7 bases map to TRBD2. Germline V gene lookup returns CDR1 LNHNV and CDR2 YYDKDF (reference sequence). The CDR3 totals 20 residues. J lost 3 bases, V lost 0 bases, and 14 bases had no gene match.

The gene calls are TRBV7-2 and TRBJ2-1; perhaps D is TRBD1 or TRBD2 (5 bases each). Germline V CDR1 and CDR2: SGHTA, FQGNSA. V lost 6 bases and J 2 bases, leaving 14 bases between the germline ends. The CDR3 runs 15 residues. CDR3 DNA sequence: TGTGCCAGCAGGAGCCTAGTGGGGGCCTACAATGAGCAGTTCTTC. It specifies CASRSLVGAYNEQFF.

The V call is TRBV6-5, the J call TRBJ1-3; 9 nucleotides align to TRBD1. V was pared by 5 bases and J by 4 bases, with 6 bases of the junction left unmatched. The germline CDR1 and CDR2 sequences are MNHEY and SVGAGI. The length of the CDR3 is 15 residues. CDR3: CASSAWDRAGNTIYF. The CDR3 DNA follows: TGTGCCAGCAGTGCCTGGGACAGGGCAGGAAACACCATATATTTT.

The chain recombines TRBV27 with TRBJ2-2; possible D gene TRBD1, 7 bases. There are 15 residues in the CDR3. In germline, CDR1 is MNHEY, CDR2 SMNVEV (reference sequence). The V end lost 6 bases, the J end lost 5 bases, and 16 bases lay between the germline ends. The CDR3 protein is CASSQRDSGTGELFF. The CDR3 DNA is TGTGCCAGCAGCCAACGGGACAGCGGGACCGGGGAGCTGTTTTTT.